These 8 T cell receptor beta chains were all obtained from the same sample, sequenced in a study of CD8+ T cells in alopecia areata. Investigators isolated RNA and reverse transcribed it into cDNA to act as the sequencing template. The repertoire was sequenced with immunoSEQ multiplex PCR; TCRdb's copy has only in-frame clones and lacks some. The sample consists of 45,000 to 70,000 clones, 96% of them appearing once. This specimen was CD8+ T cells sorted from blood, taken at week 0. The origin of the receptors is a human donor with alopecia areata.

The chain uses TRBV7-8 and TRBJ2-5; D unresolved. This CDR3 region has 18 residues. Germline assignment: CDR1 SGHVS and CDR2 FQNEAQ. V was cut by 0 bases and J by 2 bases, with 19 bases left in between. For the CDR3, the DNA is TGTGCCAGCAGCTTAGCGCTCCCCCTCTCTCCCCGGCAAGAGACCCAGTACTTC. Translating it yields CASSLALPLSPRQETQYF.

CDR3 nucleotides: TGTGCCAGCAGCTCAACTGGGGGGCGCGCTCCCTCCTACGAGCAGTACTTC. Protein product: CASSSTGGRAPSYEQYF. V gene TRBV7-9 combines with J gene TRBJ2-7, with D perhaps given as TRBD1 or TRBD2 (6 bases each). Germline CDR1 SEHNR, CDR2 FQNEAQ (reference sequence). V shed 4 bases and J shed 0 bases, with 19 bases lying between them. The CDR3 spans 17 residues. Full variable domain (missing parts from reference TRBV7-9 and TRBJ2-7): DTGVSQNPRHKITKRGQNVTFRCDPISEHNRLYWYRQTLGQGPEFLTYFQNEAQLEKSRLLSDRFSAERPKGSFSTLEIQRTEQGDSAMYLCASSSTGGRAPSYEQYFGPGTRLTVT.

This sequence joins TRBV4-1 and TRBJ2-5; the D call may be TRBD1 or TRBD2 (5 bases each). V lost 4 bases and J lost 5, with 14 bases in between. Germline V gene lookup returns CDR1 MGHRA and CDR2 YSYEKL. This CDR3 is built from 14 residues. CDR3: CASSPGDGDETQYF. The DNA for the CDR3 is TGCGCCAGCAGCCCCGGGGACGGCGATGAGACCCAGTACTTC.

The chain links TRBV10-1 to TRBJ1-6; no firm D call. CDR1 and CDR2 (germline): WNHNN, SYGVQD (reference sequence). V was trimmed by 6 bases and J by 10 bases, leaving 13 bases between them. This CDR3 has 13 amino acids. CDR3 region: CASRDTASSPLHF. CDR3 sequence (DNA): TGCGCCAGCAGAGACACAGCGTCGTCACCCCTCCACTTT.

The chain couples TRBV7-9 to TRBJ1-2; the match to TRBD1 covers 7 bases. V lost 8 bases, J lost 0 bases, and 6 bases stayed unmatched. The CDR3 has 14 residues. CDR1 is SEHNR and CDR2 is FQNEAQ in the germline V gene (reference sequence). The CDR3, as DNA: TGTGCCAGCGGGGCAGGGGGATCTAACTATGGCTACACCTTC. This sequence encodes CASGAGGSNYGYTF. Looking up the rest from reference TRBV7-9 and TRBJ1-2 gives the full variable domain: DTGVSQNPRHKITKRGQNVTFRCDPISEHNRLYWYRQTLGQGPEFLTYFQNEAQLEKSRLLSDRFSAERPKGSFSTLEIQRTEQGDSAMYLCASGAGGSNYGYTFGSGTRLTVV.

V gene TRBV7-9 combines with J gene TRBJ1-2; D is possibly TRBD1 (5 bases). The germline V gene has CDR1 SEHNR and CDR2 FQNEAQ (reference sequence). This CDR3 has 15 residues. Trimming took 1 base from V and 5 from J, leaving 14 bases between them. CDR3 sequence: CASSLVGAVRYGYTF. CDR3 bases: TGTGCCAGCAGCTTAGTAGGGGCAGTCCGTTATGGCTACACCTTC.

The chain links TRBV7-3 to TRBJ2-1, with D tentatively TRBD2 (5 bases). The CDR3 totals 15 residues. Germline V gene sequence: CDR1 SGHTA, CDR2 FQGTGA. Trimming cost V 5 bases and J 3 bases, with 14 bases left between them. The CDR3 nucleotides read TGTGCCAGCAGCCCCTTCCCCGGGGACTACAATGAGCAGTTCTTC. Amino acid sequence: CASSPFPGDYNEQFF.

This clone came up a few times. The chain couples TRBV5-4 to TRBJ2-5; 14 bases align to TRBD2. The V and J ends lost 5 bases and 5 bases, in that order; junction bases with no gene match: 5. Germline CDR1 and CDR2: SGHNT and YYREEE (reference sequence). The CDR3 runs 15 residues. The CDR3 sequence: CASRGTSGGFETQYF. CDR3 nucleotides: TGTGCCAGCAGAGGGACTAGCGGGGGTTTTGAGACCCAGTACTTC.